This T cell receptor beta chain appears in the sequencing data of a study of blood T cell repertoires in COVID-19. About the research overall: The study drew acute and convalescent COVID-19 samples from the United States, Italy and Spain. Sources were T cells, B-cell-depleted T cells, or PBMCs; the material itself was cDNA or gDNA.

Study processing details: Estimation of nucleated cell counts relied on the amplification of reference gene primers. Here immunoSEQ multiplex PCR was the method, and the copy in TCRdb shows in-frame clones only, minus some. The V and J calls and clone size were taken over from that table, and D and trimming were inferred from the DNA. Counted here are around 100,000 clones, more than 75% occurring once; the ten biggest clones make up 7.4%. Sequencing was performed on peripheral blood. The clonotype was recovered from a man aged 25-40 years in a cohort sampled during active COVID-19.

The CDR3 bases are TGTGCCAGCAGCCGGGACAGGTCTAATGAAAAACTGTTTTTT. This gives the protein CASSRDRSNEKLFF. The chain has TRBV5-4 and TRBJ1-4; TRBD1 aligns across 8 bases. There are 14 residues in the CDR3. The V gene end was trimmed by 4 bases and the J gene end by 3 bases; junction bases not matched to a gene: 2. The V gene's germline CDR1 is SGHNT and CDR2 YYREEE (reference sequence).